This T cell receptor beta chain was found in a study of OX40 agonist ivuxolimab in advanced cancers. The wider study: Patients were infused with ivuxolimab every 2 weeks at 0.01 to 10 mg/kg. Of mixed ages from about 23 to 90 and averaging about 65 years, the group was 65% to 85% male.

CDR1 is SGHNT, CDR2 YENEEA, per germline. The CDR3 contains 12 residues. Trimming stripped 3 bases from V and 4 bases from J, with 5 bases between. Produced via immunoSEQ multiplex PCR; TCRdb's table is partial and in-frame only. The sample holds around 28,000 clones, roughly 86% seen once. Sequenced here: CD4+ or CD8+ T cells sorted from blood, sampled in a trial of the OX40 agonist ivuxolimab. V and J are TRBV11-3 and TRBJ2-3; D remains unclear. The TCR originated in an adult with an advanced solid tumor such as melanoma, head and neck, liver or kidney cancer. The CDR3 coding sequence is TGTGCCAGCAGCTTGGGTCCAGATACGCAGTATTTT. Its protein is CASSLGPDTQYF.